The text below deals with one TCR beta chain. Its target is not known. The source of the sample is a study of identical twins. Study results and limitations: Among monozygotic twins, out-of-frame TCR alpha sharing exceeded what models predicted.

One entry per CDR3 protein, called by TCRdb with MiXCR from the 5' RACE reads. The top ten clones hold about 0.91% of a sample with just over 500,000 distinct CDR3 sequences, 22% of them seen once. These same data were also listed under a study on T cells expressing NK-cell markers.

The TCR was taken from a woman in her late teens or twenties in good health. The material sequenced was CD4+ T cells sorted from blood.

Here the CDR3 reads CASSPVGALRANVLTF. The CDR3, as DNA: TGTGCCAGCAGCCCAGTGGGGGCGTTAAGAGCCAACGTCCTGACTTTC. This chain connects TRBV7-9 to TRBJ2-6, with D perhaps matching TRBD1 (6 bases). Trimming stripped 5 bases from V and 7 bases from J, with 18 bases between. The germline V gene has CDR1 SEHNR and CDR2 FQNEAQ (reference sequence). This CDR3 comprises 16 residues.